This T cell receptor beta chain was recorded in a study of cytomegalovirus exposure and HLA in healthy donors. Study-wide background: Of all 398 donors who were genotyped, 75% to 90% belonged to the Caucasian-associated ancestry cluster.

In regard to this clone: What it binds is unknown.

It was with 60 Vbeta and 13 Jbeta primers that the PCR ran. Produced via immunoSEQ multiplex PCR; TCRdb's table is partial and in-frame only. This table holds approximately 150,000 clones, around a tenth found once. Regarding the study as a whole: Other equally common chains were less clonally expanded than HLA-associated TCR beta chains, a later analysis showed. The authors assumed roughly uniform sequencing depth across donors for presence/absence analyses. TRBV6-2, TRBV6-3 and some other V segments were excluded as indistinguishable.

CDR1 is MDHEN and CDR2 is SYDVKM in the germline V gene. The CDR3 length is 16 residues. The junction had 10 bases not matched to a gene; V was cut back by 5 bases and J by 0 bases. Input material: PBMCs. This TCR was recovered from a male donor in good health and CMV-seronegative. The chain recombines TRBV28 with TRBJ2-7; 7 nucleotides match TRBD2. The CDR3 region is CASSPLGTKSSYEQYF. In DNA, the CDR3 is TGTGCCAGCAGTCCTCTGGGGACTAAAAGCTCCTACGAGCAGTACTTC.